Included here is one T cell receptor (beta chain) sequence, with context. The data stem from a study of blood T cell repertoires in COVID-19. Study-wide context: COVID-19 samples collected from the United States, Italy and Spain covered acute and convalescent phases. Nucleic acid was either cDNA or gDNA, and it came from T cells, B-cell-depleted T cells, or PBMCs.

Original data processing: How many nucleated cells were present was estimated from reference gene primer amplification. Only in-frame clones appear in the TCRdb table, and some are missing; sequencing was by immunoSEQ multiplex PCR. V and J calls and clone size follow that table, whereas D and trimming were derived from the DNA. The sample contains more than 300,000 clones, around 80% of which appear only once. Germline lookup yields CDR1 SGHRS and CDR2 YFSETQ. Between the trimmed V and J ends, which lost 1 base and 8 bases, there was a span of 10 bases. This CDR3 has 13 residues. The source of this sequence is a woman aged 45 to 65 with acute or convalescent COVID-19. Sequences were obtained from peripheral blood. This chain links TRBV5-1 with TRBJ1-3; D gene ambiguous. CDR3 DNA: TGCGCCAGCAGCTTGTTTCAGGTCCACACCATATATTTT. Encoded protein: CASSLFQVHTIYF.